In this sample, the clone carrying this T cell receptor (beta chain) turned up many times. Antigen: not known. Sequencing ends 3 residues short of the CDR3 end; the germline J gene provides the rest. This sample was included in a study of T cell clonality in common variable immunodeficiency. Study observations and caveats: TCRbeta clonality was increased in CVID versus healthy controls. Common variable immunodeficiency TCR beta sequences reportedly had fewer deletions and N-nucleotide insertions.

Caucasian heritage predominated among both patients and controls. TCRdb's table, derived via immunoSEQ multiplex PCR, lists solely in-frame clones and lacks some. The sample shows 40,000 to 50,000 clones, none of them appearing just once. With 2 bases removed from V and 3 bases from J, the gap between germline ends came to 6 bases. CDR1 and CDR2 (germline): SGHNT, YYREEE (reference sequence). The CDR3 length is 12 residues. Sequencing input: peripheral blood mononuclear cells. This sequence was found in a person aged 18-69 years in good health. The V and J genes are TRBV5-4 and TRBJ2-7; no definite D call. The DNA read from the CDR3 is TGTGCCAGCAGCTTACCGGGCTACGAG. Translating gives CASSLPGYE. The full CDR3 is CASSLPGYEQYF.